The clone carrying this T cell receptor (beta chain) was seen a few times. Its target is unknown. Some clones are missing from TCRdb's copy, which holds only in-frame ones; the method was immunoSEQ multiplex PCR. The table shows 54,000 or so clones, with over 80% occurring only once. The entry originates in a study of T cell responses to AZD1222 COVID-19 vaccine. V lost 5 bases and J 4 bases, leaving 17 bases between the germline ends. This CDR3 is 15 amino acids long. Germline values: CDR1 LNHNV, CDR2 YYDKDF (reference sequence). Study observations and caveats: Across the whole spike, CD4 TCRs peaked at regions 160-218 and 743-854.

This rearrangement joins TRBV15 to TRBJ1-2; D uncertain. The sequencing used peripheral blood, collected on day 0 of AZD1222 vaccination. The TCR sequence derives from an adult in good health. The CDR3 is CATSPGREPLYGYTF. In nucleotides, the CDR3 is TGTGCCACCAGCCCCGGGAGGGAACCCCTCTATGGCTACACCTTC.